Shown below are 30 T cell receptor beta chains from a single sample sequenced in a study of beta chain features in type 1 diabetes. Expressed TCRB transcripts were sequenced, since all the RNA that had been isolated was reverse transcribed. Profiled with immunoSEQ multiplex PCR; TCRdb holds only in-frame clones, not every one. The table lists tens of thousands of clones, over 50% of them singletons, with about 2.2% in the top ten. The specimen was Tregs from blood. The receptors originated from a woman between 18 and 29 years old in good health.

This chain links TRBV29-1 with TRBJ1-2; D unclear. Trimming pared 4 bases from V and 8 bases from J, leaving 11 bases between. CDR3 size: 11 residues. Germline CDR1 and CDR2: SQVTM and ANQGSEA. The CDR3 nucleotides read TGCAGCGTTGCGGACTCGGACGGCTACACCTTC. Encoded protein: CSVADSDGYTF.

The rearrangement links TRBV7-9 to TRBJ1-1; no firm D call. Germline V lookup: CDR1 SEHNR, CDR2 FQNEAQ (reference sequence). The V end was cut by 4 bases, the J end by 2 bases, with 14 bases between. The CDR3 is 15 amino acids. The CDR3 reads CASSSIARGNTEAFF. The CDR3 DNA sequence: TGTGCCAGCAGCTCGATTGCCCGGGGAAACACTGAAGCTTTCTTT.

The chain uses TRBV9 and TRBJ1-6, with TRBD1 as a possible D gene (5 bases). Trimming took 1 base from V and 9 from J, leaving 11 bases between them. The CDR3 loop spans 14 amino acids. CDR1 and CDR2 (germline): SGDLS, YYNGEE. The CDR3 bases are TGTGCCAGCAGCGTAAAGGGGCAGAGTTCACCCCTCCACTTT. Amino acids: CASSVKGQSSPLHF.

This clone appeared a single time. The genes are TRBV29-1 and TRBJ2-3; 7 positions agree with TRBD2. Germline assignment: CDR1 SQVTM and CDR2 ANQGSEA. The CDR3 extends over 13 amino acids. V trimming: 6 bases; J trimming: 0 bases; junction bases outside the gene matches: 3. Written as DNA, the CDR3 is TGCAGCGTAAAGCGGGGAAGCACAGATACGCAGTATTTT. It yields the protein CSVKRGSTDTQYF.

The chain recombines TRBV5-1 with TRBJ1-1; TRBD1 matches at 8 bases. This CDR3 has 18 residues. With V trimmed by 4 bases and J by 0 bases, 14 bases remained unmatched. Germline assignment: CDR1 SGHRS and CDR2 YFSETQ. The chain's CDR3 is CASSVPTDRGALNTEAFF. CDR3 sequence (DNA): TGCGCCAGCAGCGTACCGACCGACAGGGGAGCCCTGAACACTGAAGCTTTCTTT.

V gene TRBV7-2 combines with J gene TRBJ1-1, with D possibly being TRBD1 (6 bases). Trimming removed 7 bases from V and 6 bases from J, with 24 bases in between. In germline, CDR1 is SGHTA, CDR2 FQGNSA. The CDR3 covers 16 residues. The CDR3 nucleotides are TGTGCCAGCACCTGGGGTGGGGCACAGGGAACCTCTGAAGCTTTCTTT. As protein: CASTWGGAQGTSEAFF.

As DNA, the CDR3 is TGCGCCAGCAGCTTCGCGGGACAGACTCAGTTCCCGGAGACCCAGTACTTC. Encoded protein: CASSFAGQTQFPETQYF. The V and J genes are TRBV5-1 and TRBJ2-5, with D tentatively TRBD1 (7 bases). The CDR3 extends over 17 amino acids. Trimming pared 2 bases from V and 5 bases from J, leaving 22 bases between. Germline values: CDR1 SGHRS, CDR2 YFSETQ.

V and J are TRBV5-1 and TRBJ2-1, with 9 bases matching TRBD2. Germline CDR1 and CDR2: SGHRS and YFSETQ. Trimming at V came to 0 bases and at J to 10 bases, leaving 2 bases not matched to a gene. The CDR3 length is 13 residues. The CDR3: CASSLVLAGEQFF. CDR3 coding DNA: TGCGCCAGCAGCTTGGTCCTAGCGGGAGAGCAGTTCTTC.

This clone showed up just a few times. The chain combines TRBV5-6 with TRBJ1-1, with TRBD1 matching over 9 bases. Germline V gene lookup returns CDR1 SGHDT and CDR2 YYEEEE. This CDR3 contains 16 residues. V shed 4 bases, J shed 1 base, and the junction held 8 bases outside the gene matches. CDR3 sequence: CASSLQGAGRNTEAFF. The DNA for the CDR3 is TGTGCCAGCAGCCTACAGGGGGCGGGCCGGAACACTGAAGCTTTCTTT.

The CDR3 spells CASSPTGDYGYTF. CDR3 in DNA: TGTGCCAGCAGCCCGACAGGAGACTATGGCTACACCTTC. The chain couples TRBV7-3 to TRBJ1-2; D might be TRBD1 (6 bases). The V and J ends lost 5 bases and 3 bases respectively, with 10 bases between them. Per the germline V gene, CDR1 is SGHTA and CDR2 is FQGTGA. CDR3 length: 13 residues. The variable domain in full, completed from reference TRBV7-3 and TRBJ1-2, reads GAGVSQTPSNKVTEKGKYVELRCDPISGHTALYWYRQSLGQGPEFLIYFQGTGAADDSGLPNDRFFAVRPEGSVSTLKIQRTERGDSAVYLCASSPTGDYGYTFGSGTRLTVV.

In this sample, this clone turned up once. The rearrangement joins TRBV7-2 to TRBJ2-5, with 8 positions matching TRBD2. Unmatched junction bases numbered 3, after V lost 2 bases and J lost 4 bases. From germline, CDR1 is SGHTA and CDR2 FQGNSA. The length of the CDR3 is 14 residues. CDR3 amino acids: CASSLSGGRETQYF. CDR3 sequence (DNA): TGTGCCAGCAGCTTATCGGGGGGGCGAGAGACCCAGTACTTC.

The J gene is TRBJ2-5, the V gene TRBV5-1, with D unclear. Germline lookup yields CDR1 SGHRS and CDR2 YFSETQ. This CDR3 region has 14 residues. V was shortened by 0 bases and J by 2 bases, with 8 bases between the two germline ends. CDR3 in amino acids: CASSLVDTQETQYF. DNA for the CDR3: TGCGCCAGCAGCTTGGTCGACACACAAGAGACCCAGTACTTC.

The rearrangement uses TRBV18 and TRBJ2-5; no clear D gene. The CDR3 covers 12 residues. Germline CDR1 is KGHSH and CDR2 is LQKENI. With 3 bases removed from V and 2 bases from J, the gap between germline ends came to 4 bases. This CDR3 is CASSPRQETQYF. In DNA, the CDR3 is TGTGCCAGCTCACCTCGTCAAGAGACCCAGTACTTC.

This clone has just a few counts. The J gene is TRBJ2-7, the V gene TRBV18; D is perhaps TRBD1 (5 bases). Germline V gene lookup returns CDR1 KGHSH and CDR2 LQKENI. The CDR3 has 13 residues. Trimming took off 1 base at V and 7 bases at J, with 11 bases between the two ends. This CDR3 reads CASSPRVGVEQYF. CDR3 DNA sequence: TGTGCCAGCTCACCACGGGTAGGGGTTGAGCAGTACTTC. The full variable domain, with the rest looked up from reference TRBV18 and TRBJ2-7, is NAGVMQNPRHLVRRRGQEARLRCSPMKGHSHVYWYRQLPEEGLKFMVYLQKENIIDESGMPKERFSAEFPKEGPSILRIQQVVRGDSAAYFCASSPRVGVEQYFGPGTRLTVT.

The rearrangement links TRBV28 to TRBJ2-6; the D is unclear. CDR1 is MDHEN, CDR2 SYDVKM, per germline. CDR3 size: 15 residues. Deletions cut 6 bases from V and 2 bases from J, with 11 bases between. The CDR3 region has the DNA TGTGCCAGCAGCTCCTTGGCGGCTGGGGCCAACGTCCTGACTTTC. Translated: CASSSLAAGANVLTF.

This chain links TRBV6-6 with TRBJ2-1; D perhaps matches TRBD1 (6 bases). V was trimmed by 6 bases and J by 15 bases, leaving 18 bases between them. The CDR3 consists of 12 residues. Germline V CDR1 and CDR2: MNHNY, SVGAGI (reference sequence). CDR3 sequence (DNA): TGTGCCAGCAGCTTAGTAGGGGGTCGTCCGTTCTTC. Translating it yields CASSLVGGRPFF.

This sequence joins TRBV5-4 and TRBJ2-6, with D possibly being TRBD1 (5 bases). With 0 bases removed from V and 0 bases from J, the gap between germline ends came to 10 bases. CDR3 length: 17 residues. Germline loops: CDR1 SGHNT, CDR2 YYREEE (reference sequence). CDR3 sequence reads: CASSLGNRGSGANVLTF. In DNA form, the CDR3 reads TGTGCCAGCAGCTTGGGAAATAGGGGCTCTGGGGCCAACGTCCTGACTTTC. Complete variable domain (other parts from reference TRBV5-4 and TRBJ2-6): ETGVTQSPTHLIKTRGQQVTLRCSSQSGHNTVSWYQQALGQGPQFIFQYYREEENGRGNFPPRFSGLQFPNYSSELNVNALELDDSALYLCASSLGNRGSGANVLTFGAGSRLTVL.

This CDR3 is CASSPQRDDEQYF. CDR3 coding DNA: TGTGCCAGCAGCCCCCAGCGGGACGACGAGCAGTACTTC. The chain has TRBV7-2 and TRBJ2-7; 7 bases match TRBD2. Trimming removed 5 bases from V and 5 bases from J; junction bases left unmatched: 6. CDR1 and CDR2 (germline): SGHTA, FQGNSA. CDR3 length equals 13 residues.

The CDR3 spells CAWSQRSYEQYF. CDR3 bases: TGTGCCTGGAGTCAGCGTTCCTACGAGCAGTACTTC. The rearrangement uses TRBV30 and TRBJ2-7, with no clear D. The V end was cut by 2 bases, the J end by 1 base, with 6 bases between. The length of the CDR3 is 12 residues. Germline V gene sequence: CDR1 GTSNPN, CDR2 SVGIG (reference sequence).

This clone rates as medium-sized. The chain uses TRBV2 and TRBJ2-7, with TRBD1 matching 10 bases. J lost 3 bases, V lost 3 bases, and 8 bases had no gene match. CDR3 length equals 16 residues. Germline CDR1 is SNHLY and CDR2 is FYNNEI. The chain's CDR3 is CASSEGLRTGGYEQYF. The CDR3 DNA reads TGTGCCAGCAGTGAGGGGTTAAGGACAGGGGGCTACGAGCAGTACTTC.

The V and J genes are TRBV5-1 and TRBJ1-1; the match to TRBD1 covers 8 bases. Per germline, CDR1 SGHRS and CDR2 YFSETQ. The CDR3 runs 16 residues. V lost 0 bases, J lost 1 base, and 5 bases stayed unmatched. CDR3 residues: CASSLGNGQGNTEAFF. For the CDR3, the DNA is TGCGCCAGCAGCTTGGGGAACGGACAGGGGAACACTGAAGCTTTCTTT.

This clone turned up a few times. This chain connects TRBV6-1 to TRBJ2-1; 9 bases match TRBD1. J lost 3 bases, V lost 10 bases, and 7 bases had no gene match. The CDR3 has 14 amino acids. From germline, CDR1 is MNHNS and CDR2 SASEGT. The CDR3 region is CATKSGQGYNEQFF. In DNA, the CDR3 is TGTGCCACTAAATCGGGACAGGGCTACAATGAGCAGTTCTTC.

The chain joins TRBV25-1 to TRBJ2-1; tentative D call: TRBD1 (5 bases). The V end lost 10 bases, the J end lost 0 bases, and 10 bases lay between the germline ends. This CDR3 comprises 13 residues. The germline V gene has CDR1 MGHDK and CDR2 SYGVNS. CDR3 nucleotide sequence: TGTGCCACCTCAGGGCTCTCCTACAATGAGCAGTTCTTC. Its protein is CATSGLSYNEQFF.

This clone showed up just a few times. The V gene is TRBV28, the J gene TRBJ2-7; 7 bases agree with TRBD2. V gave up 6 bases and J gave up 7 bases; unmatched junction bases: 9. This CDR3 has 13 amino acids. The germline gives CDR1 MDHEN, CDR2 SYDVKM. This chain's CDR3 is CASSRRLAAEQYF. The CDR3 coding sequence is TGTGCCAGCAGCCGACGACTAGCTGCAGAGCAGTACTTC. The whole variable domain, remainder taken from reference TRBV28 and TRBJ2-7, is DVKVTQSSRYLVKRTGEKVFLECVQDMDHENMFWYRQDPGLGLRLIYFSYDVKMKEKGDIPEGYSVSREKKERFSLILESASTNQTSMYLCASSRRLAAEQYFGPGTRLTVT.

This rearrangement joins TRBV4-1 to TRBJ1-2; 9 bases are shared with TRBD1. There are 15 residues in the CDR3. Losses at the gene ends were 1 base for V and 5 bases for J; bases not matched to a gene: 5. Germline V gene sequence: CDR1 MGHRA, CDR2 YSYEKL. The CDR3 spells CASSQGSGQGYGYTF. CDR3 in DNA: TGCGCCAGCAGCCAAGGTTCTGGACAGGGGTATGGCTACACCTTC.

The genes are TRBV6-5 and TRBJ2-7; a weak D match, TRBD2 (5 bases). Deletions cut 5 bases from V and 5 bases from J, with 16 bases between. This CDR3 contains 14 residues. Germline lookup yields CDR1 MNHEY and CDR2 SVGAGI. The CDR3 spells CASSERVGAHEQYF. CDR3 nucleotide sequence: TGTGCCAGCAGTGAGAGGGTTGGTGCCCACGAGCAGTACTTC.

In its sample, this clone was seen once. The chain recombines TRBV7-2 with TRBJ2-7, with D perhaps matching TRBD1 (5 bases). The CDR3 length is 15 residues. From germline, CDR1 is SGHTA and CDR2 FQGNSA. Trimming shortened V by 2 bases and J by 6 bases, and 17 bases separated the two germline ends. Here the CDR3 reads CASSLQGTHLAEQYF. CDR3 coding DNA: TGTGCCAGCAGCTTACAGGGTACCCACCTCGCCGAGCAGTACTTC. The full variable domain, completed using reference TRBV7-2 and TRBJ2-7, is GAGVSQSPSNKVTEKGKDVELRCDPISGHTALYWYRQSLGQGLEFLIYFQGNSAPDKSGLPSDRFSAERTGGSVSTLTIQRTQQEDSAVYLCASSLQGTHLAEQYFGPGTRLTVT.

The rearrangement joins TRBV29-1 to TRBJ1-1; 8 bases line up with TRBD1. V was pared by 3 bases and J by 3 bases, with 6 bases of the junction left unmatched. The CDR3 has 14 residues. Germline V CDR1 and CDR2: SQVTM, ANQGSEA. DNA of the CDR3: TGCAGCGTTGATAGGGCAGGGGGCTACACTGAAGCTTTCTTT. It encodes CSVDRAGGYTEAFF. Full variable domain (outside the CDR3, taken from reference TRBV29-1 and TRBJ1-1): SAVISQKPSRDICQRGTSLTIQCQVDSQVTMMFWYRQQPGQSLTLIATANQGSEATYESGFVIDKFPISRPNLTFSTLTVSNMSPEDSSIYLCSVDRAGGYTEAFFGQGTRLTVV.

The chain couples TRBV5-4 to TRBJ2-1, with 7 bases matching TRBD1. Germline CDR1 is SGHNT and CDR2 is YYREEE (reference sequence). The V gene end was trimmed by 0 bases and the J gene end by 4 bases; junction bases not matched to a gene: 7. The CDR3 is 16 residues long. DNA for the CDR3: TGTGCCAGCAGCTTGGTGCGAGGGGGCGGGTACAATGAGCAGTTCTTC. This encodes CASSLVRGGGYNEQFF.

The chain couples TRBV10-3 to TRBJ2-3; TRBD1 agrees at 7 bases. The V and J ends lost 4 bases and 6 bases, in that order; junction bases with no gene match: 7. This CDR3 has 14 amino acids. Germline loops: CDR1 ENHRY, CDR2 SYGVKD. The chain's CDR3 is CAISAFGQADTQYF. In DNA form, the CDR3 reads TGTGCCATCAGTGCGTTTGGACAGGCGGATACGCAGTATTTT.